This TCR beta chain is from a study of cytomegalovirus exposure and HLA in healthy donors. The study, taken as a whole, reports: The Asian-associated ancestry cluster reportedly had fewer N-insertions than the approximately 690-donor mean in a later analysis. Across donors, presence/absence analyses took sequencing depth to be roughly uniform. An observed cluster of highly shared sequence variants was recorded as a likely sequencing artifact.

As concerns this clone: No antigen is known for it.

Primers included in the PCR were 60 Vbeta and 13 Jbeta primers. Produced via immunoSEQ multiplex PCR; TCRdb's table is partial and in-frame only. The sample lists about 75,000 clones, approximately 82% occurring once. CDR1 and CDR2 from the germline V gene are SGHDT and YYEEEE. This CDR3 region has 16 residues. V was clipped by 5 bases and J by 0 bases, with 17 bases between them. The specimen was PBMCs. The J gene is TRBJ2-5, the V gene TRBV5-6, with TRBD1 as a possible D gene (5 bases). The receptor's source is a man between 65 and 80 years old in good health and CMV-seropositive. DNA of the CDR3: TGTGCCAGCAGTCGTACGGGTAGGGGCAACCAAGAGACCCAGTACTTC. This sequence encodes CASSRTGRGNQETQYF.